This T cell receptor (beta chain) was obtained from a study of cytomegalovirus exposure and HLA in healthy donors. General study points: In a later analysis, CMV-associated beta chains were mostly HLA-associated, it appeared. In a later analysis, a missense DCLRE1C variant was linked to TCR beta V- and J-gene trimming. Previously analyzed data showed that most TCR beta V segments were productive at a frequency of about 90% or about 30%.

It was with 60 Vbeta and 13 Jbeta primers that the PCR ran. Authors' methods: It was a later analysis that counted 83 million or so unique TCR beta chains, of which approximately 11 million were shared. Sequencing was performed with immunoSEQ multiplex PCR; in TCRdb, only in-frame clones are kept and a portion is missing. V and J calls and clone size are as listed in that table; D and trimming were resolved from the DNA. The sample lists some 100,000 clones, 60% to 75% occurring once. CDR1 is MRHNA, CDR2 SNTAGT, per germline. The V gene lost 8 bases and the J gene lost 3 bases, with 15 bases spanning the gap. The CDR3 runs 14 residues. Of note for this clone: Its antigen is not identified.

This TCR derives from a female donor in good health and CMV-seropositive. The rearrangement links TRBV6-4 to TRBJ2-3; D is possibly TRBD1 (6 bases). Sequenced input: PBMCs. The CDR3 loop is CASSLGTSTDTQYF. CDR3 nucleotide sequence: TGTGCCAGCTCTCTGGGGACAAGTACAGATACGCAGTATTTT.